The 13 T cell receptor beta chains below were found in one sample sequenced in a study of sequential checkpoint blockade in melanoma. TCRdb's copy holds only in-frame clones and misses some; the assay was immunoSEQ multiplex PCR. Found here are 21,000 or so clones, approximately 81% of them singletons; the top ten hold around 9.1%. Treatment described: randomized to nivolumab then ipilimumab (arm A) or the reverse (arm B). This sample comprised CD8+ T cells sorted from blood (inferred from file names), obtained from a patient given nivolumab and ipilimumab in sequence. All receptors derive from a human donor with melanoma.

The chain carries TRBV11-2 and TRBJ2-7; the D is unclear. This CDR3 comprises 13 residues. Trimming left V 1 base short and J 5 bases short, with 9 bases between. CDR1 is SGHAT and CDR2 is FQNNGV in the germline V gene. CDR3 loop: CASSLVPINEQYF. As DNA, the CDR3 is TGTGCCAGCAGCTTAGTGCCTATTAACGAGCAGTACTTC.

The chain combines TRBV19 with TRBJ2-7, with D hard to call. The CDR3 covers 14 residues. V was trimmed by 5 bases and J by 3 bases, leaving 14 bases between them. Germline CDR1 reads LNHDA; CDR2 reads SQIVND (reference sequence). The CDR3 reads CASSLTPAFYEQYF. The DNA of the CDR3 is TGTGCCAGTAGTTTGACACCGGCTTTCTACGAGCAGTACTTC.

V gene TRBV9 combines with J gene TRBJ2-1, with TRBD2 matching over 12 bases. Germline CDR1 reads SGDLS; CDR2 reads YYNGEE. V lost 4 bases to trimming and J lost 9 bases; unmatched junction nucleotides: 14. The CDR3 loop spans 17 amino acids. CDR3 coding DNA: TGTGCCAGCAGCCAGGGCCCGTGGACTAGCGGGGACACTGAGCAGTTCTTC. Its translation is CASSQGPWTSGDTEQFF.

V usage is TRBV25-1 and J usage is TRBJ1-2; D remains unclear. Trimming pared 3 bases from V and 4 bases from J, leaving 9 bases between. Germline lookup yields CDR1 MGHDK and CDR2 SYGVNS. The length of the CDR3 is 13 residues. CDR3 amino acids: CASSEGRSYGYTF. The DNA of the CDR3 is TGTGCCAGCAGTGAGGGCAGGTCCTATGGCTACACCTTC.

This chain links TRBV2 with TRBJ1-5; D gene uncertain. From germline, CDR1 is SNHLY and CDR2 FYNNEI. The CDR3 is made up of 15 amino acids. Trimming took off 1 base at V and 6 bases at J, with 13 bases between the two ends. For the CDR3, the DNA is TGTGCCAGCAGTGAAGGGCCAGAGGGAATTCAGCCCCAGCATTTT. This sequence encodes CASSEGPEGIQPQHF.

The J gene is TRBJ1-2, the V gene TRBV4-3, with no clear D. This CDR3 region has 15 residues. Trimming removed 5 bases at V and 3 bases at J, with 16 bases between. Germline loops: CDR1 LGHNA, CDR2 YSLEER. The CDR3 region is CASSFFGEGHYGYTF. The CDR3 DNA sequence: TGCGCCAGCAGCTTTTTCGGGGAAGGGCACTATGGCTACACCTTC.

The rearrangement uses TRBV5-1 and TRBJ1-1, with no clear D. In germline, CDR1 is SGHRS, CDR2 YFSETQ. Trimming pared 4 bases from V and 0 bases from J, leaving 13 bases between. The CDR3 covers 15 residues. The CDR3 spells CASSMSGSLNTEAFF. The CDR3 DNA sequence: TGCGCCAGCAGCATGTCCGGGAGCCTGAACACTGAAGCTTTCTTT.

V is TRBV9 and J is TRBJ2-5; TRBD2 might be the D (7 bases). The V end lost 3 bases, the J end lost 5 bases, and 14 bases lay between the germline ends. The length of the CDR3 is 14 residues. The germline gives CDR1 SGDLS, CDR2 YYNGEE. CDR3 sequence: CASSAVGGLETQYF. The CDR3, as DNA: TGTGCCAGCAGCGCGGTGGGGGGGCTGGAGACCCAGTACTTC.

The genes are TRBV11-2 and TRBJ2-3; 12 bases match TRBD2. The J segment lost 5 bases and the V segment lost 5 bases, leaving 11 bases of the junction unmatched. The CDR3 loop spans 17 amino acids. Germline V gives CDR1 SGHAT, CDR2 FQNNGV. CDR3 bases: TGTGCCAGCAGCCCGACCGCTAGCGGGGGGGCCCGAGATACGCAGTATTTT. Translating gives CASSPTASGGARDTQYF. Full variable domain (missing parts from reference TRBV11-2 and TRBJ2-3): EAGVAQSPRYKIIEKRQSVAFWCNPISGHATLYWYQQILGQGPKLLIQFQNNGVVDDSQLPKDRFSAERLKGVDSTLKIQPAKLEDSAVYLCASSPTASGGARDTQYFGPGTRLTVL.

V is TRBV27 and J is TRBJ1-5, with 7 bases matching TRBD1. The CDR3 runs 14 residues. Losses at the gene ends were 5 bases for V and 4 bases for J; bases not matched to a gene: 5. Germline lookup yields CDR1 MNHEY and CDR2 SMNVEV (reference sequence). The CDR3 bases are TGTGCCAGCAGTAACACAGGGGCAAATCAGCCCCAGCATTTT. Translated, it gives CASSNTGANQPQHF.

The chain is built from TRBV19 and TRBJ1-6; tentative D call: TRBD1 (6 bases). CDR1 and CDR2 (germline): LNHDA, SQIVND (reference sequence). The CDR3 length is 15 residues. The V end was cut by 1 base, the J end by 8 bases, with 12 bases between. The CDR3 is CASSIVRQGYSPLHF. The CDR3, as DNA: TGTGCCAGTAGTATAGTCCGGCAGGGGTATTCACCCCTCCACTTT. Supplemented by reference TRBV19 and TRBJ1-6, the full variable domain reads DGGITQSPKYLFRKEGQNVTLSCEQNLNHDAMYWYRQDPGQGLRLIYYSQIVNDFQKGDIAEGYSVSREKKESFPLTVTSAQKNPTAFYLCASSIVRQGYSPLHFGNGTRLTVT.

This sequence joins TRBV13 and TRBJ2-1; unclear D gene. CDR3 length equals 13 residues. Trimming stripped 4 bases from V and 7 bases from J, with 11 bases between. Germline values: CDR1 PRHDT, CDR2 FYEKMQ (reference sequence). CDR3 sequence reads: CASSSPFVNEQFF. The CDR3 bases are TGTGCCAGCAGCTCCCCGTTCGTGAATGAGCAGTTCTTC.

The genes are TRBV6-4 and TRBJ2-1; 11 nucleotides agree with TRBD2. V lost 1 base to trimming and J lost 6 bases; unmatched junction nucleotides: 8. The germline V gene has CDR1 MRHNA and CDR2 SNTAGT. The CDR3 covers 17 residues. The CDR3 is CASSDLDSGREANEQFF. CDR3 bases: TGTGCCAGCAGTGACTTGGATAGCGGGAGGGAGGCCAATGAGCAGTTCTTC.